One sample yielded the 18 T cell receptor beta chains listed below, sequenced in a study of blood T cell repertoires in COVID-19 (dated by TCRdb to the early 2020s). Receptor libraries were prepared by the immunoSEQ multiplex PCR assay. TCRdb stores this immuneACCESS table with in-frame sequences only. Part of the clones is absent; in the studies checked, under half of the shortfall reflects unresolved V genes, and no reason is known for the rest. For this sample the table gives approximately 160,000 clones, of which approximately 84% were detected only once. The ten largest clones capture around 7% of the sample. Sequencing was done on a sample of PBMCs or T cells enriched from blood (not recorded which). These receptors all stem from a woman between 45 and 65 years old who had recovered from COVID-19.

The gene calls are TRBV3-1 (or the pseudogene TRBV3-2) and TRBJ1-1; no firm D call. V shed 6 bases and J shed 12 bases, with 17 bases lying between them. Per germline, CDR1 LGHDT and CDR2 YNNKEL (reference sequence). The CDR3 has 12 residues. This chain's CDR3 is CASSQPAAGTFF. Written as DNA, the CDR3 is TGTGCCAGCAGTCAACCGGCCGCGGGAACTTTCTTT.

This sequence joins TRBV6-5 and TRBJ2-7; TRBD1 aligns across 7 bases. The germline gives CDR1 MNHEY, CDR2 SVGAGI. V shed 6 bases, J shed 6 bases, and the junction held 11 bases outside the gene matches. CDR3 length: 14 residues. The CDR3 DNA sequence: TGTGCCAGCAGGCTTACAGGGGAGTTGGGCGAGCAGTACTTC. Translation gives CASRLTGELGEQYF.

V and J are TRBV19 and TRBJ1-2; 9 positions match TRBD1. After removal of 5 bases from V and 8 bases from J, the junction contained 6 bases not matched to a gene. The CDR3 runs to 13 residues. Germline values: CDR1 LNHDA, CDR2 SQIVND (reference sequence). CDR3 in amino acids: CASSQTGGEGYTF. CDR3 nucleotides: TGTGCCAGTAGTCAGACAGGGGGAGAGGGCTACACCTTC. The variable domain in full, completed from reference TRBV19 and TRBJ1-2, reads DGGITQSPKYLFRKEGQNVTLSCEQNLNHDAMYWYRQDPGQGLRLIYYSQIVNDFQKGDIAEGYSVSREKKESFPLTVTSAQKNPTAFYLCASSQTGGEGYTFGSGTRLTVV.

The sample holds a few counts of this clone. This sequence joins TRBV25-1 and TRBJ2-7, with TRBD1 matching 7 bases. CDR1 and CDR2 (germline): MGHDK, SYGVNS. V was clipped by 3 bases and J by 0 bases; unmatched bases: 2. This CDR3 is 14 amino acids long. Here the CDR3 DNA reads TGTGCCAGCAGTGACGACAGGGCCTCCTACGAGCAGTACTTC. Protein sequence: CASSDDRASYEQYF.

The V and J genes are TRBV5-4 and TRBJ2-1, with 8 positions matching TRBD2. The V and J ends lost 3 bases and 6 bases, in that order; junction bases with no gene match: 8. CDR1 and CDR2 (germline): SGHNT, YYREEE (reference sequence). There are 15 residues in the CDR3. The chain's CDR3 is CASSSGTSLSNEQFF. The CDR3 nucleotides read TGTGCCAGCAGCTCCGGGACTAGTCTCTCCAATGAGCAGTTCTTC. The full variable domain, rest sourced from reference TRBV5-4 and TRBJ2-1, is ETGVTQSPTHLIKTRGQQVTLRCSSQSGHNTVSWYQQALGQGPQFIFQYYREEENGRGNFPPRFSGLQFPNYSSELNVNALELDDSALYLCASSSGTSLSNEQFFGPGTRLTVL.

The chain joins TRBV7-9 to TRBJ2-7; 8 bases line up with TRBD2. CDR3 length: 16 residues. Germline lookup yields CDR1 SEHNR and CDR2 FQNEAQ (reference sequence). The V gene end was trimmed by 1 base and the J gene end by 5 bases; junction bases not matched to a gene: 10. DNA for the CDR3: TGTGCCAGCAGCTTAGAGGTTGCGGGCGGGAGGAACGAGCAGTACTTC. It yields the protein CASSLEVAGGRNEQYF.

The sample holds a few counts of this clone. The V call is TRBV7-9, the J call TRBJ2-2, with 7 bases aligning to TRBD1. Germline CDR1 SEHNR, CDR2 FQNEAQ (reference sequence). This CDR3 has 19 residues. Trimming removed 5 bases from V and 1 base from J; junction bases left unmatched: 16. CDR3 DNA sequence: TGTGCCAGCAGCAGTGGTAAGCTCCGGGACAGACAGAACACCGGGGAGCTGTTTTTT. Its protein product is CASSSGKLRDRQNTGELFF.

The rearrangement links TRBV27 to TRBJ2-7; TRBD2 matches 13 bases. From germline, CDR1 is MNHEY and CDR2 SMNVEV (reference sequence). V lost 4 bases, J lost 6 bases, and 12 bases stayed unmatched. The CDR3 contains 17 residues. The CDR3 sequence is CASSWAPGTSGIGEQYF. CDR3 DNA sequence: TGTGCCAGCAGTTGGGCCCCCGGGACTAGCGGGATAGGCGAGCAGTACTTC.

The CDR3 here is CASSQDRTYSNQPQHF. DNA for the CDR3: TGCGCCAGCAGCCAAGATCGCACTTATAGCAATCAGCCCCAGCATTTT. The chain joins TRBV4-1 to TRBJ1-5; D unresolved. The CDR3 spans 16 residues. The ends were cut back, 0 bases at V and 0 bases at J, with 9 bases in the middle. CDR1 is MGHRA, CDR2 YSYEKL, per germline.

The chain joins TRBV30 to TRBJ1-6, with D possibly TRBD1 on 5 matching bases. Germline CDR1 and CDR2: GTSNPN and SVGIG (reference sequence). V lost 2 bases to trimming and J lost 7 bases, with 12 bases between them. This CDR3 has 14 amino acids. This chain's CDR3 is CAWSSREGNSPLHF. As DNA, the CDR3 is TGTGCCTGGAGTTCCCGGGAGGGGAATTCACCCCTCCACTTT.

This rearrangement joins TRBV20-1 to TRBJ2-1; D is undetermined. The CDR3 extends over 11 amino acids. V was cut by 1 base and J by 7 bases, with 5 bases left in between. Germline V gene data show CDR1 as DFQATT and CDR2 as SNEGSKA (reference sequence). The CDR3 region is CSARVLNEQFF. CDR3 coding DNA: TGCAGTGCTAGAGTCCTTAATGAGCAGTTCTTC.

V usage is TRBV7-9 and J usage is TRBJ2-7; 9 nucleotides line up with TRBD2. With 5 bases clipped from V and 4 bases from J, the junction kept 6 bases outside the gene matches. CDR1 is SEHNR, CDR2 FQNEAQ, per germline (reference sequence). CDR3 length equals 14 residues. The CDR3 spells CASSQPGLAYEQYF. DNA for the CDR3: TGTGCCAGCAGCCAACCGGGACTAGCTTACGAGCAGTACTTC. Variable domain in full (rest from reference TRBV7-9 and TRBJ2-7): DTGVSQNPRHKITKRGQNVTFRCDPISEHNRLYWYRQTLGQGPEFLTYFQNEAQLEKSRLLSDRFSAERPKGSFSTLEIQRTEQGDSAMYLCASSQPGLAYEQYFGPGTRLTVT.

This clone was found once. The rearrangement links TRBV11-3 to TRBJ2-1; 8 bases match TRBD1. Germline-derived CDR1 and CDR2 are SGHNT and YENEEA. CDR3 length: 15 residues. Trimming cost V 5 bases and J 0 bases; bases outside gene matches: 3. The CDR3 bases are TGTGCCAGCAGCATCGGACAGGGCTCCTACAATGAGCAGTTCTTC. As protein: CASSIGQGSYNEQFF.

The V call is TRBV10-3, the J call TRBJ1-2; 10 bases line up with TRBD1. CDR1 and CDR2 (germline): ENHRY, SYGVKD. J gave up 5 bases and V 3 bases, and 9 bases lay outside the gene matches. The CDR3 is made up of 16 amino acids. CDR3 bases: TGTGCCATCAGTGATTTGGGGACAGGGGACCTATATGGCTACACCTTC. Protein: CAISDLGTGDLYGYTF.

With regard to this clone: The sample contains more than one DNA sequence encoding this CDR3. CDR3 DNA sequence: TGTGCCAGCAGCTTGAGGGATAAGACTGAAGCTTTCTTT. It encodes CASSLRDKTEAFF. The rearrangement uses TRBV7-9 and TRBJ1-1; D uncertain. Per the germline V gene, CDR1 is SEHNR and CDR2 is FQNEAQ (reference sequence). V gave up 3 bases and J gave up 5 bases, with 10 bases separating them. The CDR3 loop spans 13 amino acids.

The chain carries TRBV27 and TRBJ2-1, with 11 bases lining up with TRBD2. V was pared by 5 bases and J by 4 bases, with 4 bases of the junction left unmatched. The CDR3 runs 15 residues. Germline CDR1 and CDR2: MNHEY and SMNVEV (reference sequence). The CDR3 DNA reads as TGTGCCAGCAGTCTCCGGACTAGCGGGTACAATGAGCAGTTCTTC. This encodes CASSLRTSGYNEQFF.

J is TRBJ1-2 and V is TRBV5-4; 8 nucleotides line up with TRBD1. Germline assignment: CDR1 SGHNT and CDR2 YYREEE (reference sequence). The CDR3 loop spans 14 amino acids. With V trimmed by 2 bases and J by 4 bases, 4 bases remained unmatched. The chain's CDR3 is CASSLPGQAYGYTF. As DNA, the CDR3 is TGTGCCAGCAGCTTACCGGGACAGGCCTATGGCTACACCTTC. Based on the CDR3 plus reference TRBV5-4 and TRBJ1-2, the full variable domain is ETGVTQSPTHLIKTRGQQVTLRCSSQSGHNTVSWYQQALGQGPQFIFQYYREEENGRGNFPPRFSGLQFPNYSSELNVNALELDDSALYLCASSLPGQAYGYTFGSGTRLTVV.

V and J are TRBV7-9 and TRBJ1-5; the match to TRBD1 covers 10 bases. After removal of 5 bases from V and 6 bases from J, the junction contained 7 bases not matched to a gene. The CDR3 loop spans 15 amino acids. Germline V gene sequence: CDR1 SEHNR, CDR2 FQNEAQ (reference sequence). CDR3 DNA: TGTGCCAGCAGCCGGGGGGACAGGGGAACTCAGCCCCAGCATTTT. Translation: CASSRGDRGTQPQHF.